Presented here are 3 T cell receptor beta chains from one specimen sequenced in a study of vaccination and CD4 T cells after COVID-19. With the Oncomine TCR Beta short-read assay, DNA from cultured CD4+ T cells was sequenced. A single record per CDR3 protein comes from TCRdb applying MiXCR to the PCR reads. Among about 14,000 distinct CDR3 sequences listed, about half were seen once. Treatment denoted: approximately nine-day PBMC culture with coronavirus spike peptide pools or control peptides (ViraFEST assay). Antigens for these TCRs are unknown. Sequencing was performed on CD4+ T cells from blood, cultured in vitro. The receptor set was obtained from a human donor who had recovered from COVID-19.

The gene calls are TRBV2 and TRBJ2-5; D call uncertain. The V gene lost 8 bases and the J gene lost 7 bases, with 11 bases spanning the gap. This CDR3 is 11 amino acids long. The germline CDR1 and CDR2 sequences are SNHLY and FYNNEI. The CDR3 DNA follows: TGTGCCAGCGGAGAAACGGGGACCCAGTACTTC. It yields the protein CASGETGTQYF. The full variable domain, its missing parts supplied by reference TRBV2 and TRBJ2-5, is EPEVTQTPSHQVTQMGQEVILRCVPISNHLYFYWYRQILGQKVEFLVSFYNNEISEKSEIFDDQFSVERPDGSNFTLKIRSTKLEDSAMYFCASGETGTQYFGPGTRLLVL.

The chain couples TRBV20-1 to TRBJ1-3; the match to TRBD1 covers 10 bases. CDR3 size: 15 residues. Germline V lookup: CDR1 DFQATT, CDR2 SNEGSKA (reference sequence). Trimming took 5 bases from V and 3 from J; bases not matched to a gene: 7. In DNA, the CDR3 is TGCAGTGCTGAAGTCCGGGACAGGGGTGGAAACACCATATATTTT. It translates to CSAEVRDRGGNTIYF.

The chain is built from TRBV10-3 and TRBJ2-7; 10 bases map to TRBD1. CDR1 is ENHRY, CDR2 SYGVKD, per germline. Germline trimming cut 6 bases from V and 4 bases from J; bases unmatched to any gene: 6. The CDR3 spans 14 residues. This CDR3 is CAISPGTGVYEQYF. The CDR3 DNA reads as TGTGCCATCAGCCCCGGGACAGGGGTATACGAGCAGTACTTC.